This T cell receptor (beta chain) was recorded in a study of blood T cell repertoires in COVID-19. Original handling: Reference gene primer amplification gave estimated nucleated cell counts. The repertoire was sequenced with immunoSEQ multiplex PCR; TCRdb's copy has only in-frame clones and lacks some. That table gives V, J and clone size, and the DNA gave D and trimming. The sample contains under 85,000 clones, about 81% of which appear only once. The CDR3 sequence is 15 residues long. Per germline, CDR1 SGDLS and CDR2 YYNGEE. V was trimmed by 0 bases and J by 8 bases, leaving 12 bases between them.

The TCR sequence derives from a man older than 75 with acute or convalescent COVID-19. What was sequenced was peripheral blood. This chain links TRBV9 with TRBJ1-6; D perhaps matches TRBD1 (5 bases). CDR3 in DNA: TGTGCCAGCAGCGTAGGGCAGGGTAGAGATTCACCCCTCCACTTT. As protein: CASSVGQGRDSPLHF.